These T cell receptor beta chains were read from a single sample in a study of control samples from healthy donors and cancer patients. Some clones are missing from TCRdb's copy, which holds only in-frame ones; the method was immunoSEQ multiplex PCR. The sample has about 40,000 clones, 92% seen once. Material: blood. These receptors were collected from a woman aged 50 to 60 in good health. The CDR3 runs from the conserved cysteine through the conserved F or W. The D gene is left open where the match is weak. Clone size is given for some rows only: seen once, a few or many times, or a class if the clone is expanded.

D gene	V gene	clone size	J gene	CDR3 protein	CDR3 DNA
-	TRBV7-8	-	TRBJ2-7	CASSFARGRGSYEQYF	TGTGCCAGCAGCTTTGCCCGTGGAAGGGGAAGTTACGAGCAGTACTTC
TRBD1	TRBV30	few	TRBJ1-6	CAWSVPSTGGSSPLHF	TGTGCCTGGAGTGTCCCTTCTACAGGGGGCAGTTCACCCCTCCACTTT
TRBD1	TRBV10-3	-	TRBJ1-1	CATRQGNTEAFF	TGTGCCACTCGACAGGGAAACACTGAAGCTTTCTTT
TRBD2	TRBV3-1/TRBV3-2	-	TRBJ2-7	CASSQDHWGLAGGPGGQYF	TGTGCCAGCAGCCAAGACCACTGGGGACTAGCGGGGGGCCCGGGGGGGCAGTACTTC
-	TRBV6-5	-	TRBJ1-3	CASRGRGTANTIYF	TGTGCCAGCAGGGGGAGAGGCACTGCAAACACCATATATTTT
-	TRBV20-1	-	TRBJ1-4	CSARDGKLFF	TGCAGTGCTAGAGACGGAAAACTGTTTTTT
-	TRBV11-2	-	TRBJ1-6	CASSQTRGGSPLHF	TGTGCCAGCAGTCAGACTAGGGGTGGATCACCCCTCCACTTT
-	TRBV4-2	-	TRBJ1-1	CASSHPGQNTEAFF	TGTGCCAGCAGCCACCCGGGACAGAACACTGAAGCTTTCTTT
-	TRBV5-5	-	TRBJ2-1	CASSPNPYNEQFF	TGTGCCAGCAGCCCCAACCCTTACAATGAGCAGTTCTTC
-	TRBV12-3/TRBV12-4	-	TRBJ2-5	CASSAPAETQYF	TGTGCCAGCAGTGCCCCTGCGGAGACCCAGTACTTC
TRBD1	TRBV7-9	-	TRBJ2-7	CASSSYDRDYEQYF	TGTGCCAGCAGCTCATACGACAGGGACTACGAGCAGTACTTC
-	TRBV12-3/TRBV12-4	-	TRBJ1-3	CASSSDIQGTIYF	TGTGCCAGCAGTTCCGACATCCAGGGCACCATATATTTT
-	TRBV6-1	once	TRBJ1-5	CASSVSSVGRNQPQHF	TGTGCCAGCAGTGTTTCTTCTGTTGGACGGAATCAGCCCCAGCATTTT
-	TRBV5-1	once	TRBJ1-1	CASSLGGNTEAFF	TGCGCCAGCAGCTTGGGAGGGAACACTGAAGCTTTCTTT
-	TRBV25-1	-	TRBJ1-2	CASILQDRGHGYTF	TGTGCCAGCATTCTCCAAGACCGGGGGCATGGCTACACCTTC
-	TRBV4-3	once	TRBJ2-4	CASSQRTADIQYF	TGCGCCAGCAGCCAACGGACAGCTGACATTCAGTACTTC
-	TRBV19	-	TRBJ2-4	CASSIVGIQYF	TGTGCCAGTAGTATAGTCGGCATTCAGTACTTC
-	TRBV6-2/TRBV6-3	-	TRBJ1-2	CASSGPGTDNYGYTF	TGTGCCAGCAGTGGTCCCGGGACGGATAACTATGGCTACACCTTC
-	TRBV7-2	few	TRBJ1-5	CASSPSMGGNQPQHF	TGTGCCAGCAGCCCCTCCATGGGGGGAAATCAGCCCCAGCATTTT
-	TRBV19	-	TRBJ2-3	CASGDWAADTQYF	TGTGCCAGTGGGGACTGGGCTGCAGATACGCAGTATTTT
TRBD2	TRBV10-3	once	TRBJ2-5	CAISEGTRSETQYF	TGTGCCATCAGTGAAGGGACTAGGTCGGAGACCCAGTACTTC
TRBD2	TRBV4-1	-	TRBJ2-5	CASSRGGPQETQYF	TGCGCCAGCAGCCGCGGGGGACCTCAAGAGACCCAGTACTTC
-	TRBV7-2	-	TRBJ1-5	CASSLYAVNSNQPQHF	TGTGCCAGCAGCTTATACGCAGTAAATAGCAATCAGCCCCAGCATTTT
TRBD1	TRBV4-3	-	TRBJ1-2	CASSHKAGTGYGLSGYTF	TGCGCCAGCAGCCATAAAGCCGGGACAGGATATGGTCTCTCGGGCTACACCTTC
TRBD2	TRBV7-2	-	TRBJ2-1	CASSPPRTSGGGNEQFF	TGTGCCAGCAGCCCCCCGCGGACTAGCGGGGGGGGCAATGAGCAGTTCTTC
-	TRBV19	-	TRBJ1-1	CASTLRQGITEAFF	TGTGCCAGTACCCTCCGGCAGGGCATCACTGAAGCTTTCTTT
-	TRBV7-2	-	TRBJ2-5	CASSLSLGETQYF	TGTGCCAGCAGCTTATCTTTAGGGGAGACCCAGTACTTC
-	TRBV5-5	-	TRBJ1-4	CASSLAPNEKLFF	TGTGCCAGCAGCTTGGCCCCTAATGAAAAACTGTTTTTT
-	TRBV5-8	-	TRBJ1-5	CASSLAVFGVDSNQPQHF	TGTGCCAGCAGCTTGGCCGTGTTTGGGGTGGATAGCAATCAGCCCCAGCATTTT